The clone carrying this T cell receptor beta chain was seen only a few times. This sample is drawn from a study of shared clonotypes between healthy human individuals. Study-wide background: Samples came from a couple of female and three male donors aged 18 to 49. Researchers assigned three CD4 naive, three CD4 memory, two CD8 naive and one CD8 memory plate to each donor.

Naive-designated CD8 cells lacked CD45RO, were positively enriched for CCR7, and omitted terminally differentiated effector memory CD45RA+ cells. TCRdb keeps only in-frame clones here, not all; method: immunoSEQ multiplex PCR. In the table there are a few hundred thousand clones, just under 97% of which are singletons. Sequencing input: naive CD8+ T cells sorted from blood. The TCR originated in a young woman in good health.

The CDR3 reads CASSQESDYQETQYF. In DNA form, the CDR3 reads TGTGCCAGCAGCCAAGAGTCAGATTACCAAGAGACCCAGTACTTC. This chain links TRBV4-2 with TRBJ2-5; the D is unclear. CDR1 and CDR2 from the germline V gene are LGHNA and YNFKEQ. The CDR3 has 15 amino acids. Trimming removed 0 bases from V and 0 bases from J, with 8 bases in between.